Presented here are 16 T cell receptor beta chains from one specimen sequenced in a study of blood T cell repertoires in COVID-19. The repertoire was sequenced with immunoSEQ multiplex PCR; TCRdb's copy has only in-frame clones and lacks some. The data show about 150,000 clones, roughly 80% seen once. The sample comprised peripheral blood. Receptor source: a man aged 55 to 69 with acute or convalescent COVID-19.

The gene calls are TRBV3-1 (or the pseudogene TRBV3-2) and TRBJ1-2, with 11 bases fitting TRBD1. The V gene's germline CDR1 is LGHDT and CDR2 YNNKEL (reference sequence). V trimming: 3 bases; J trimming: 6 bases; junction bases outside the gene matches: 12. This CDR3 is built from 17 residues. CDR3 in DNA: TGTGCCAGCAGCCAGGAGGACAGGGGGCGGGGAAGCGATGGCTACACCTTC. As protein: CASSQEDRGRGSDGYTF.

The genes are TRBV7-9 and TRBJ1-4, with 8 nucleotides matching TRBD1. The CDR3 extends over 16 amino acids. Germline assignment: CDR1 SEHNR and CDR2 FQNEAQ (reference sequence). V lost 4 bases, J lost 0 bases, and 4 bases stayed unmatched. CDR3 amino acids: CASSSRTGPTNEKLFF. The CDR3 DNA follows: TGTGCCAGCAGCTCCCGGACAGGGCCAACTAATGAAAAACTGTTTTTT.

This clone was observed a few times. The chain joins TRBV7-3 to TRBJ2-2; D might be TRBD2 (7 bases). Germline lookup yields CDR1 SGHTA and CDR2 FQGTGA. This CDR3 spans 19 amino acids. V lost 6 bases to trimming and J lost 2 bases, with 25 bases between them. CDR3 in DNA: TGTGCCAGCAGTCGAAGCCGTGGTCGGCGGGGGCCTAACACCGGGGAGCTGTTTTTT. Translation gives CASSRSRGRRGPNTGELFF.

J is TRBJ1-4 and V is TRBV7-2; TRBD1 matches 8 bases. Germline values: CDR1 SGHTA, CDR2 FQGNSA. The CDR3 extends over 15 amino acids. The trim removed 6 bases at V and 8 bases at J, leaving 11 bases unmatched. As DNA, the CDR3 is TGTGCCAGCAGATTTCAGGGGGCGAGAGGGGAAAAACTGTTTTTT. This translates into CASRFQGARGEKLFF.

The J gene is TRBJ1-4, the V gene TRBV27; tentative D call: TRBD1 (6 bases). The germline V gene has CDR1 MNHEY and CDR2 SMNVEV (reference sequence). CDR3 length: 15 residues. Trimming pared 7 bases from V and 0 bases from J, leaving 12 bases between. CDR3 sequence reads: CASKRQVATNEKLFF. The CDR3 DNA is TGTGCCAGCAAGAGACAGGTAGCAACTAATGAAAAACTGTTTTTT.

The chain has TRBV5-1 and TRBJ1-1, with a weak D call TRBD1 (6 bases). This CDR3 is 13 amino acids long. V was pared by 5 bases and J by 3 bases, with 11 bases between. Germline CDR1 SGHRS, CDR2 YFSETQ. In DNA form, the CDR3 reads TGCGCCAGCAGTCAGCGGGGGCACACTGAAGCTTTCTTT. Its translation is CASSQRGHTEAFF.

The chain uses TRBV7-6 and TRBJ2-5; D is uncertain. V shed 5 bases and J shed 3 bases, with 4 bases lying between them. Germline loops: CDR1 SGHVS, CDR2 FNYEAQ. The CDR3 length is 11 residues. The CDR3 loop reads CASSVEETQYF. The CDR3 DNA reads TGTGCCAGCAGCGTCGAAGAGACCCAGTACTTC.

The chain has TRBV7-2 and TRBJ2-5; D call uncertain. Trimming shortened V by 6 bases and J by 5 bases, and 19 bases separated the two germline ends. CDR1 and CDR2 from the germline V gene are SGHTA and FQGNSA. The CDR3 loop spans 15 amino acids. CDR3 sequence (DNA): TGTGCCAGCAGGAAAGGCGAGCGCTTGTGGGAGACCCAGTACTTC. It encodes CASRKGERLWETQYF. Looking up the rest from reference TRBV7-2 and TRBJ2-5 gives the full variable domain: GAGVSQSPSNKVTEKGKDVELRCDPISGHTALYWYRQSLGQGLEFLIYFQGNSAPDKSGLPSDRFSAERTGGSVSTLTIQRTQQEDSAVYLCASRKGERLWETQYFGPGTRLLVL.

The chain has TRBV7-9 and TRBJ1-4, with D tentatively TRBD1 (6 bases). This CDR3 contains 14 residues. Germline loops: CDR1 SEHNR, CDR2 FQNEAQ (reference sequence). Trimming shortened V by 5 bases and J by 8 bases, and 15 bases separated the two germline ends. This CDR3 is CASSLEGVYEKLFF. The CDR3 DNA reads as TGTGCCAGCAGCCTCGAGGGGGTATACGAAAAACTGTTTTTT.

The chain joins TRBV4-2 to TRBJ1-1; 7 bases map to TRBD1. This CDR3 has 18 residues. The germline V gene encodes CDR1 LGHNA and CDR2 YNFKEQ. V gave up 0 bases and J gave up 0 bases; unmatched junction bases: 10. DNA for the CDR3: TGTGCCAGCAGCCAAGATCAACTGGGTGGGACAGTGAACACTGAAGCTTTCTTT. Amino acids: CASSQDQLGGTVNTEAFF.

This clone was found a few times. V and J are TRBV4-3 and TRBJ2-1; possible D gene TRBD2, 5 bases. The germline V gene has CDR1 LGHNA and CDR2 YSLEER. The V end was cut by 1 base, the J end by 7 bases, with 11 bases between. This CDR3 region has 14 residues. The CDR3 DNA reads TGCGCCAGCAGCCAAGTTGGGAGCGTTAATGAGCAGTTCTTC. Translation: CASSQVGSVNEQFF.

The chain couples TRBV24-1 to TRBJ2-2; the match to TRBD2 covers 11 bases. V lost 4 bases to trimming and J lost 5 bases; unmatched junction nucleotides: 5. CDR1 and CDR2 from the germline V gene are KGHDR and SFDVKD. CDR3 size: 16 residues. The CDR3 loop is CATSDSIAGGTGELFF. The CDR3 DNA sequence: TGTGCCACCAGTGACTCAATAGCGGGGGGGACCGGGGAGCTGTTTTTT.

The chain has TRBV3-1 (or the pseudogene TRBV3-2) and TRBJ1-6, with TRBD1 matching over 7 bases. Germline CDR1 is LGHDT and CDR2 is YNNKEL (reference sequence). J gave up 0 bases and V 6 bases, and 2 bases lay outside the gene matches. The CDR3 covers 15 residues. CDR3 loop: CASRPGGSYNSPLHF. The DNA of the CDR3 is TGTGCCAGCAGACCAGGGGGCTCCTATAATTCACCCCTCCACTTT.

CDR3 loop: CASSRGPANTEAFF. DNA for the CDR3: TGCGCCAGCAGCCGGGGTCCAGCGAACACTGAAGCTTTCTTT. The chain links TRBV5-1 to TRBJ1-1; D gene ambiguous. CDR3 length: 14 amino acids. V lost 4 bases and J 1 base, leaving 11 bases between the germline ends. CDR1 SGHRS and CDR2 YFSETQ come from the germline V gene.

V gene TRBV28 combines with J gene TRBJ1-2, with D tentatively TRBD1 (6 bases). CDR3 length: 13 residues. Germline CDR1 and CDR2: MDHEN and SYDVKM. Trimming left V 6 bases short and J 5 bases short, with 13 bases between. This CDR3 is CASRNRVGYGYTF. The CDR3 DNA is TGTGCCAGCAGAAACAGGGTAGGGTATGGCTACACCTTC.

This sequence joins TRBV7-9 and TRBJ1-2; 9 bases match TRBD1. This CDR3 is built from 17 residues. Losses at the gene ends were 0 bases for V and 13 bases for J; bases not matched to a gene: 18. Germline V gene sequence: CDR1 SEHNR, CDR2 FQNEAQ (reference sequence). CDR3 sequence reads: CASSLALVTPGQGFCTF. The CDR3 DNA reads TGTGCCAGCAGCTTAGCGCTAGTCACCCCGGGACAGGGCTTCTGCACCTTC.